This TCR beta chain was documented in a study of blood T cell repertoires in COVID-19. Study overall: The origin of the acute and convalescent COVID-19 samples was the United States, Italy and Spain. T cells, B-cell-depleted T cells, or PBMCs supplied cDNA or gDNA.

In the authors' methods: The authors estimated nucleated cell counts from reference gene primer amplification. Repertoires were generated with immunoSEQ multiplex PCR, while TCRdb's copy carries only in-frame clones and drops some. V, J and clone size were drawn from that table, and D and trimming were deduced from the DNA. The sample holds 65,000 to 95,000 clones; 88% are singletons and the top ten take around 7.9%. Sequencing was performed on peripheral blood. The clonotype originates from a man between 65 and 85 years old with acute or convalescent COVID-19.

The CDR3 nucleotides read TGTGCCAGCAGCCCAGGGCTGAGAAGCTATGGCTACACCTTC. Amino acid sequence: CASSPGLRSYGYTF. The V gene is TRBV13, the J gene TRBJ1-2; D is possibly TRBD1 (5 bases). V shed 5 bases and J shed 4 bases, with 14 bases lying between them. There are 14 residues in the CDR3. The germline CDR1 and CDR2 sequences are PRHDT and FYEKMQ (reference sequence).